The sequence of this T cell receptor (beta chain) was determined in a study of identical twins (dated by TCRdb to between 2015 and 2016). About the full investigation: The study deep-sequenced TCR alpha and beta repertoires from monozygotic twins, unrelated adults of various ages and cord blood to test whether fetal clonotypes persist. To rule out contamination, replicate twin experiments were performed at different times with different library preparation protocols. Paper-wide results and their limitations: Compared with coincidental sharing between unrelated individuals, out-of-frame TCR alpha sequences shared between twins had an excess of sequences with low generation probability. In monozygotic twins, out-of-frame TCR alpha sharing was systematically underestimated by recombination models, although the models agreed with sharing between unrelated individuals. In beta out-of-frame sequences, excess twin sharing was weaker, because having fewer shared sequences lowered the signal-to-noise ratio. Zero-insertion analyses could be partly confounded by invariant T cells such as MAIT and iNKT, although diverse VJ usage argued against such confounding for most clonotypes. Abundant cord blood beta clonotypes had fewer insertions, young adult naive repertoires showed a similar but weaker trend, and memory repertoires showed no such trend. Because the same donors could not be followed over many years, the conclusions relied on cross-sectional statistical analysis.

Receptors were amplified or captured by 5' RACE. TCRdb names Illumina HiSeq 2000 as the instrument used. A universal primer binding site was added through template switching, and the final cDNA carried a unique molecular identifier so that TCR cDNA molecules could be counted accurately. First-strand cDNA for TCR alpha and beta chains was synthesized from specific primers in the conserved constant-segment region. To control for contamination, every cDNA library was double barcoded, receiving both a SMART-Mk sample barcode and Illumina barcodes. TruSeq adapter sequences along with Illumina sample barcodes were introduced in two successive PCR steps. The Illumina HiSeq platform was used with custom primers to sequence TCR alpha and beta cDNA libraries. Per the authors' processing: Raw reads were processed with MiGEC to extract unique molecular identifiers, and MiXCR was used to determine CDR3 positions. Recombination models were inferred per individual with the repgenHMM and IGoR tools using an EM algorithm. Shared clonotype analysis was performed with the tcR package in R, normalizing sharing by the product of cloneset sizes. To study raw recombination free of thymic and clonal selection effects, out-of-frame nonproductive sequences were analyzed. TCRdb trimmed the raw reads at Q25, called clones with MiXCR and kept productive beta chains. Every CDR3 protein is listed once, alongside the most common genes and DNA of its rows. The V and J calls come from TCRdb's annotation, not from the publication. Recorded for this sample are approximately 500,000 distinct CDR3 sequences; approximately 14% of them occurred a single time. Roughly 0.4% of the sample lies in the top ten.

All donors were healthy Caucasians. Three pairs of female monozygotic twins, all aged roughly 18 to 29 years, made up the twin cohort. Positive isolation kits from Invitrogen were used to isolate CD4+ and CD8+ T cell populations. This clonotype was detected ten times or more. Its binding antigen is unknown. The sample holds no much larger clone one base away, and base qualities are not on file. Looking up the germline V gene (reference sequence) yields CDR1 MNHNY and CDR2 SVGAGI. Counted from cysteine to phenylalanine, this CDR3 has 13 amino acids. Just CDR3 DNA is preserved here, 39 bases in frame from base 1. The junction shows trimming of 5 bases on V and 5 bases on J, plus 10 bases between the germline ends. The data were also submitted as part of a second study, on yellow fever vaccine responses in identical twins. The second investigation adds: According to the authors, in identical twins the way T cells responded to vaccination appeared partly convergent and partly personalized. In the study, vaccine-responding T cell clones were precisely tracked in identical twins.

This sequence was found in a young woman in good health. This chain joins TRBV6-6 to TRBJ1-5, with a weak D call of TRBD1 (5 bases match). Sequencing input: CD4+ T cells sorted from blood. The CDR3 amino acid sequence is: CASSRDLHQPQHF. The nucleotides read TGTGCCAGCAGTCGGGACCTCCATCAGCCCCAGCATTTT.